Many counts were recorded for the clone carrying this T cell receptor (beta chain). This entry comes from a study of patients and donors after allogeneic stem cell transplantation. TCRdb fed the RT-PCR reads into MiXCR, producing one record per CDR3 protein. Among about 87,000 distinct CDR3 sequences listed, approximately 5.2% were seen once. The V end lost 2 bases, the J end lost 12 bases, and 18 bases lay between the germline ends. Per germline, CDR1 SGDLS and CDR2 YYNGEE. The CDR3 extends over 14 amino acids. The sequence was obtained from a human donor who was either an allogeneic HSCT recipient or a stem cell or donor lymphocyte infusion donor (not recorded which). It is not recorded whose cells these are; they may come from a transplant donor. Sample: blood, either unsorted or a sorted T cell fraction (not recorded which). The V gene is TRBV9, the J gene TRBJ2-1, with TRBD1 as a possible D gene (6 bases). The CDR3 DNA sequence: TGTGCCAGCAGCGTGAGGGACAACTCCGAAAGGCAGTTCTTC. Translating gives CASSVRDNSERQFF.